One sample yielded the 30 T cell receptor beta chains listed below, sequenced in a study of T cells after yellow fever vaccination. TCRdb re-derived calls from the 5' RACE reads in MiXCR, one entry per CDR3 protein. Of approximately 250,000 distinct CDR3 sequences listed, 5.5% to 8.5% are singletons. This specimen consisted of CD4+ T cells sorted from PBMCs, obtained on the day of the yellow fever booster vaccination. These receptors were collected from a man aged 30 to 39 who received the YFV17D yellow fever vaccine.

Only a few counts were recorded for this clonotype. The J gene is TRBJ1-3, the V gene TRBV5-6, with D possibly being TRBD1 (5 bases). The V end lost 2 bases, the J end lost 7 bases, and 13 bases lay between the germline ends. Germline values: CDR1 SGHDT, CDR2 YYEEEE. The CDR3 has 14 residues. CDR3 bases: TGTGCCAGCAGCTTATGGGACCACGGTAACACCATATATTTT. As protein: CASSLWDHGNTIYF.

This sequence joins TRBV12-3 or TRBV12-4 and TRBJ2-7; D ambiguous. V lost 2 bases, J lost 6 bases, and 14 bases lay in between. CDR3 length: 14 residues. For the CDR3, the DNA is TGTGCCAGCAGTTTATCGGATCGAGGCGGCGAGCAGTACTTC. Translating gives CASSLSDRGGEQYF.

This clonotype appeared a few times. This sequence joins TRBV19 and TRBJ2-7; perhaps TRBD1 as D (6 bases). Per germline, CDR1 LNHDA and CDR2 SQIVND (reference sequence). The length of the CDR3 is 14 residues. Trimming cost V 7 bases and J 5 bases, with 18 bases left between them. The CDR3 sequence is CASTPGASINEQYF. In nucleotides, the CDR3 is TGTGCCAGTACGCCAGGGGCCTCCATCAACGAGCAGTACTTC.

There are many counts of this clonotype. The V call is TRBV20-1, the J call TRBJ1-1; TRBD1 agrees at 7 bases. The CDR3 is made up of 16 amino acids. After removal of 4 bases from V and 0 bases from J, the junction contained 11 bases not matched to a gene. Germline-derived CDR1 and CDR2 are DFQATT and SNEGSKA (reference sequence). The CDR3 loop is CSATRDRVRMNTEAFF. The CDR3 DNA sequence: TGCAGTGCTACCAGAGACAGGGTGCGGATGAACACTGAAGCTTTCTTT.

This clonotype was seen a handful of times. The CDR3: CASSIRVDLSSYNEQFF. DNA for the CDR3: TGTGCCAGTAGTATAAGAGTGGACTTAAGCTCCTACAATGAGCAGTTCTTC. The chain has TRBV19 and TRBJ2-1; D may be TRBD2 (5 bases). Deletions cut 2 bases from V and 0 bases from J, with 14 bases between. CDR3 length equals 17 residues. Germline lookup yields CDR1 LNHDA and CDR2 SQIVND (reference sequence). Variable domain in full (rest from reference TRBV19 and TRBJ2-1): DGGITQSPKYLFRKEGQNVTLSCEQNLNHDAMYWYRQDPGQGLRLIYYSQIVNDFQKGDIAEGYSVSREKKESFPLTVTSAQKNPTAFYLCASSIRVDLSSYNEQFFGPGTRLTVL.

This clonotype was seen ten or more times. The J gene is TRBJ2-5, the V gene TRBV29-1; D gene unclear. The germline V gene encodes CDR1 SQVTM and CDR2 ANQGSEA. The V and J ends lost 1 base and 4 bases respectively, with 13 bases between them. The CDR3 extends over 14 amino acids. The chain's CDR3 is CSVEGSAWGETQYF. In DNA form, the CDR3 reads TGCAGCGTTGAAGGGTCGGCCTGGGGAGAGACCCAGTACTTC.

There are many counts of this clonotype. The CDR3 nucleotides are TGTGCCAGCACTCTGGGTCAAGAGACCCAGTACTTC. The encoded protein is CASTLGQETQYF. The chain employs TRBV28 and TRBJ2-5; D unresolved. With 7 bases removed from V and 2 bases from J, the gap between germline ends came to 8 bases. From germline, CDR1 is MDHEN and CDR2 SYDVKM. CDR3 size: 12 residues.

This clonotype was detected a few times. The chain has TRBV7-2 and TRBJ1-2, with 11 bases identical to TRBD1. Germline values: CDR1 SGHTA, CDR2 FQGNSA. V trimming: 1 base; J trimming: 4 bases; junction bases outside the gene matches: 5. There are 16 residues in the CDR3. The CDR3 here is CASSLVLGQGVYGYTF. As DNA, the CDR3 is TGTGCCAGCAGCTTAGTTTTGGGACAGGGGGTCTATGGCTACACCTTC.

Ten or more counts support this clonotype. The CDR3 coding sequence is TGTGCCAGCAGACTAGCGGGAGGAACGGGCGAGCAGTACTTC. It specifies CASRLAGGTGEQYF. This chain uses TRBV27 with TRBJ2-7, with TRBD2 matching 12 bases. From germline, CDR1 is MNHEY and CDR2 SMNVEV (reference sequence). The V gene end was trimmed by 6 bases and the J gene end by 6 bases; junction bases not matched to a gene: 6. This CDR3 is built from 14 residues.

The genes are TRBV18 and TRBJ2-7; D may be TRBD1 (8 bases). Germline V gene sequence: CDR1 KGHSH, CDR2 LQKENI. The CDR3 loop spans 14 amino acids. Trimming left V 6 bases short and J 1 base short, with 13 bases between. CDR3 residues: CASSLQGGSYEQYF. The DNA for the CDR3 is TGTGCCAGCTCGCTACAGGGGGGGTCCTACGAGCAGTACTTC.

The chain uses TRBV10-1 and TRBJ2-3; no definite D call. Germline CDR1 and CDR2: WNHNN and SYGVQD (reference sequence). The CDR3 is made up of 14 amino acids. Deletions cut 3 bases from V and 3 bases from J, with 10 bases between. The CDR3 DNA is TGCGCCAGCAGTGAATTTACACCGACAGATACGCAGTATTTT. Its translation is CASSEFTPTDTQYF.

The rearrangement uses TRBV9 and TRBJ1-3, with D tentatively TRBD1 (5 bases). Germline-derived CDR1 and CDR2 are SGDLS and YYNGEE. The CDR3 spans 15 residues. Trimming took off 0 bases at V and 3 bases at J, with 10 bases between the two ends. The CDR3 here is CASSVDWGNGNTIYF. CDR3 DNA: TGTGCCAGCAGCGTAGACTGGGGCAATGGAAACACCATATATTTT.

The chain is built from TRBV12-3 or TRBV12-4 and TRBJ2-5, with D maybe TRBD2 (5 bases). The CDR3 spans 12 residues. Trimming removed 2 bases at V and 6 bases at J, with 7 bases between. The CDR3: CASSLSGKTQYF. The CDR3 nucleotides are TGTGCCAGCAGTTTATCGGGAAAGACCCAGTACTTC.

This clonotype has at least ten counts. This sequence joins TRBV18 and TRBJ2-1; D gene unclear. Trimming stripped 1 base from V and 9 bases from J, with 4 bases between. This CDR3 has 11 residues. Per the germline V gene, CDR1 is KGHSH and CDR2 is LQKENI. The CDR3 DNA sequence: TGTGCCAGCTCACCACAAATTGAGCAGTTCTTC. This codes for CASSPQIEQFF.

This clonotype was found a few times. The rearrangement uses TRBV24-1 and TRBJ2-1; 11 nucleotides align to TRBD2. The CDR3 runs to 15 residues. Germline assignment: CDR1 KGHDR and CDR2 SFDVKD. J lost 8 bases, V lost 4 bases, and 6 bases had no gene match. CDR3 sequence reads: CATSEISGRGDEQFF. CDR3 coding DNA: TGTGCCACCAGTGAAATTAGCGGGAGGGGCGATGAGCAGTTCTTC.

The CDR3 is CASSVGQGGSGELFF. The CDR3 DNA reads TGTGCCAGCAGCGTAGGACAGGGAGGATCCGGGGAGCTGTTTTTT. The chain carries TRBV5-4 and TRBJ2-2; 8 positions agree with TRBD1. CDR1 is SGHNT, CDR2 YYREEE, per germline (reference sequence). V shed 4 bases and J 6 bases; nucleotides not matched to a gene: 8. The CDR3 extends over 15 amino acids.

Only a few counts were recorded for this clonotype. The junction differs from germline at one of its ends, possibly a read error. Here the CDR3 reads CCARDMQLATNEKLFF. CDR3 coding DNA: TGCTGTGCTAGAGATATGCAGCTAGCAACTAATGAAAAACTGTTTTTT. V usage is TRBV20-1 and J usage is TRBJ1-4; no clear D. CDR1 DFQATT and CDR2 SNEGSKA come from the germline V gene (reference sequence). The CDR3 is 16 residues long.

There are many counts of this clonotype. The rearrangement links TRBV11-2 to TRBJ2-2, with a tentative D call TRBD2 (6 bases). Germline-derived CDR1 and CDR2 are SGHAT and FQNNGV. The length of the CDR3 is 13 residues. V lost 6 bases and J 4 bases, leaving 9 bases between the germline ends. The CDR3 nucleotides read TGTGCCAGCAGAAGACTAGTCACCGGGGAGCTGTTTTTT. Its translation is CASRRLVTGELFF.

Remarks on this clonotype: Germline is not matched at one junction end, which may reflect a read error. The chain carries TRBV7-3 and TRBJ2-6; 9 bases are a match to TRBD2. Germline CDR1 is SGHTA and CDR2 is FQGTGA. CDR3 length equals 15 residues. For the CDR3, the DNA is TGTGCCACCAGCGGGGGGATCACCGGGGCCAACGTCCTGACTTTC. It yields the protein CATSGGITGANVLTF.

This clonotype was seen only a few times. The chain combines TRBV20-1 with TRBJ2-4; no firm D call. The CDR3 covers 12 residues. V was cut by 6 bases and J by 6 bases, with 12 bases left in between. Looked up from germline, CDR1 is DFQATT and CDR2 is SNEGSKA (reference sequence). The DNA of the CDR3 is TGCAGTGCCGCGGAGTACGTAAACATTCAGTACTTC. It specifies CSAAEYVNIQYF.

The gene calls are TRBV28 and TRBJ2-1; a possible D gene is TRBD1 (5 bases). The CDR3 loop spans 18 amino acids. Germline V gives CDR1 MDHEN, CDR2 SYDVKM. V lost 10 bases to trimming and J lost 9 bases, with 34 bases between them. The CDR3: CAMGPGLSGRVTDAEQFF. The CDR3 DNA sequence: TGTGCCATGGGCCCCGGGCTCTCCGGCAGGGTTACGGACGCTGAGCAGTTCTTC.

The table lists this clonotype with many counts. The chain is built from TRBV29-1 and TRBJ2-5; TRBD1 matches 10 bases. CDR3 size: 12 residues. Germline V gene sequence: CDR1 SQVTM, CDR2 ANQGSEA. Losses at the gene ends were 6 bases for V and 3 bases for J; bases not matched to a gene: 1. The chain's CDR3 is CSVDRGEETQYF. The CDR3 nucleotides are TGCAGCGTGGACAGGGGGGAAGAGACCCAGTACTTC.

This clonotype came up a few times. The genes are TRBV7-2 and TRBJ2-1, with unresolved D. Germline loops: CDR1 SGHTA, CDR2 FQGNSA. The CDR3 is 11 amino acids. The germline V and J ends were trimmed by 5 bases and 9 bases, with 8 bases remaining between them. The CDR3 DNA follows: TGTGCCAGCAGCCCCTACGGTGAGCAGTTCTTC. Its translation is CASSPYGEQFF.

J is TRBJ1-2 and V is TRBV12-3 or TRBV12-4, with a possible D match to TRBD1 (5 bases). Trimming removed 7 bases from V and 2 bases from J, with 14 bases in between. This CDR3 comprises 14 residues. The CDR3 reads CASTFTDRNYGYTF. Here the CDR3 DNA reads TGTGCCAGCACCTTTACTGACAGAAACTATGGCTACACCTTC.

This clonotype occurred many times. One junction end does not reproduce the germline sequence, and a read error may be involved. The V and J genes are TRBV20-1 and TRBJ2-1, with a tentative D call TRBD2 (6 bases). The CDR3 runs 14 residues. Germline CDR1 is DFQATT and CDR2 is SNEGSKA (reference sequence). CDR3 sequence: CSATLAGRWNEQFF. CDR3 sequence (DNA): TGCAGCGCTACCTTGGCCGGGAGATGGAATGAGCAGTTCTTC.

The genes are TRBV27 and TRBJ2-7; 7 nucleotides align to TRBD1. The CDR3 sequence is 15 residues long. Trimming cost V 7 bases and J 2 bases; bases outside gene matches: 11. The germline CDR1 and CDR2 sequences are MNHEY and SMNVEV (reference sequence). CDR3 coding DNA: TGTGCCAGCACCCTACGACAGGGTCTCACCTACGAGCAGTACTTC. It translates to CASTLRQGLTYEQYF.

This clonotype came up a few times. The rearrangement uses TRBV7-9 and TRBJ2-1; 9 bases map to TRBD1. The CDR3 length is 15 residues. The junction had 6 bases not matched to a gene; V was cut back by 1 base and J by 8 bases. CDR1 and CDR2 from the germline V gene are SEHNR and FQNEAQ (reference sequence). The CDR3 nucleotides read TGTGCCAGCAGCTTAGAGACAGGGGGAATCTATGAGCAGTTCTTC. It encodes CASSLETGGIYEQFF.

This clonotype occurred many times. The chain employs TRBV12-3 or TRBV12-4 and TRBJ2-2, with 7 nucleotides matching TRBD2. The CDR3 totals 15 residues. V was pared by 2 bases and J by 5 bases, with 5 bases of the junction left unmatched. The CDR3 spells CASSLTGGRTGELFF. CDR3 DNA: TGTGCCAGCAGTTTAACTGGCGGGAGAACCGGGGAGCTGTTTTTT.

The CDR3 DNA is TGTGCCAGCAGCTCCGACAGGGGGCTAGCGGGACGGGGCACAGATACGCAGTATTTT. Protein: CASSSDRGLAGRGTDTQYF. The rearrangement joins TRBV11-2 to TRBJ2-3; TRBD1 might be the D (10 bases). Germline assignment: CDR1 SGHAT and CDR2 FQNNGV. The CDR3 is made up of 19 amino acids. Trimming shortened V by 4 bases and J by 1 base, and 24 bases separated the two germline ends.

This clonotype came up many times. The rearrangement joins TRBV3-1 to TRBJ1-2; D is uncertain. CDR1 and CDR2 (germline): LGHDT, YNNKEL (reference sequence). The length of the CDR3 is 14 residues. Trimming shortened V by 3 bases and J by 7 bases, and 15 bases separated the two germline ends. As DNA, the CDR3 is TGTGCCAGCAGCCATCGTCTCCCCGGAGGTGGCTACACCTTC. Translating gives CASSHRLPGGGYTF.